These 2 T cell receptor beta chains share one sample of origin, sequenced in a study of vaccination effects on CD4 cells after COVID-19. Method: immunoSEQ multiplex PCR; TCRdb's copy keeps in-frame clones and lacks some. The sample carries approximately 25,000 clones, roughly 70% recorded once. Sequencing followed a ViraFEST assay step that expanded antigen-specific CD4+ T cells with viral peptide pools. Having been cultured for less than 12 days, the cells underwent CD4+ T cell isolation. Negative nucleocapsid antibody tests before and after vaccination confirmed no previous SARS-CoV-2 infection. No antigen has been identified for these receptors. Sequencing was performed on CD4+ T cells from PBMCs cultured with HCoV-NL63 spike peptides, taken before COVID-19 vaccination. Receptors originate from a human donor who received a COVID-19 vaccine.

The V and J genes are TRBV5-6 and TRBJ2-2; D is undetermined. V was pared by 6 bases and J by 3 bases, with 15 bases between. This CDR3 spans 15 amino acids. CDR1 is SGHDT, CDR2 YYEEEE, per germline. The CDR3 here is CASTYEQSYTGELFF. As DNA, the CDR3 is TGTGCCAGCACCTACGAACAGAGCTACACCGGGGAGCTGTTTTTT.

The chain is built from TRBV5-1 and TRBJ2-7, with TRBD2 matching over 11 bases. V lost 4 bases and J lost 6; bases outside the gene matches: 9. This CDR3 region has 15 residues. Per germline, CDR1 SGHRS and CDR2 YFSETQ. CDR3 sequence reads: CASSPIAGGPLEQYF. In nucleotides, the CDR3 is TGCGCCAGCAGCCCAATAGCGGGAGGGCCTCTCGAGCAGTACTTC. Looking up the rest from reference TRBV5-1 and TRBJ2-7 gives the full variable domain: KAGVTQTPRYLIKTRGQQVTLSCSPISGHRSVSWYQQTPGQGLQFLFEYFSETQRNKGNFPGRFSGRQFSNSRSEMNVSTLELGDSALYLCASSPIAGGPLEQYFGPGTRLTVT.